This T cell receptor beta chain was profiled in a study of T cell responses to AZD1222 COVID-19 vaccine. The study, taken as a whole, reports: As reported, nearly half of all spike-specific TCRs target variant regions that are unmutated.

On this clone itself: Antigen: not known.

TCRdb's table, derived via immunoSEQ multiplex PCR, lists solely in-frame clones and lacks some. The sample holds approximately 98,000 clones, roughly 84% seen once. Looked up from germline, CDR1 is SEHNR and CDR2 is FQNEAQ (reference sequence). This CDR3 is built from 16 residues. V shed 6 bases, J shed 2 bases, and the junction held 6 bases outside the gene matches. The clonotype was recovered from an adult in good health. The chain combines TRBV7-9 with TRBJ2-3; 12 bases are a match to TRBD2. Here the sequenced sample was peripheral blood, taken on day 0 of AZD1222 vaccination. The CDR3 nucleotides are TGTGCCAGCAGGGTGGGACTAGCGGGTCTCACAGATACGCAGTATTTT. It codes for CASRVGLAGLTDTQYF.